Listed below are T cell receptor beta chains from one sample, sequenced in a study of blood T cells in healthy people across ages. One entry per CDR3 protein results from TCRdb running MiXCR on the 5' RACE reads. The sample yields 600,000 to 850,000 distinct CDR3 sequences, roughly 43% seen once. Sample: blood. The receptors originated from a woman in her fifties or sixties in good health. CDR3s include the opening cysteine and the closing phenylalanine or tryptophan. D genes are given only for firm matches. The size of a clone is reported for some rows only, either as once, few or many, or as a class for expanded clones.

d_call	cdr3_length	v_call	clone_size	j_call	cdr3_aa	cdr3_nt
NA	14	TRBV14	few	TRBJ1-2	CASSQGLGFYGYTF	TGTGCCAGCAGCCAAGGCCTGGGGTTCTATGGCTACACCTTC
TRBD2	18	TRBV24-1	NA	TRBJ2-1	CATSDKGDSGRPSNEQFF	TGTGCCACCAGTGATAAGGGCGATAGCGGGAGGCCGTCCAATGAGCAGTTCTTC
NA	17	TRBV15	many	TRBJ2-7	CATSRGGPGLGRNEQYF	TGTGCCACCAGCAGAGGTGGGCCAGGGTTGGGTAGGAACGAGCAGTACTTC
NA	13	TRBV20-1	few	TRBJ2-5	CSASPRLEDEQYF	TGCAGTGCTAGCCCCCGACTAGAAGATGAGCAGTACTTC
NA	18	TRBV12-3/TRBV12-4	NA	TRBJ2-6	CASRPSGAIIAGANVLTF	TGTGCCAGCAGGCCATCAGGGGCAATTATAGCTGGGGCCAACGTCCTGACTTTC
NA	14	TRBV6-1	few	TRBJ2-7	CASSSEGTRYEQYF	TGTGCCAGCAGCTCCGAGGGAACTCGCTACGAGCAGTACTTC
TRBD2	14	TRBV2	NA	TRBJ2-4	CASSGGVVKNIQYF	TGTGCCAGCAGCGGGGGGGTTGTCAAAAACATTCAGTACTTC
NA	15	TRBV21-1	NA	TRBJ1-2	CASSKAAGGVTGYTF	TGTGCCAGCAGCAAAGCTGCAGGGGGCGTCACTGGCTACACCTTC
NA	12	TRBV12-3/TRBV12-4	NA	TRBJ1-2	CASSLPQGFYTF	TGTGCCAGCAGCTTACCTCAGGGTTTCTACACCTTC
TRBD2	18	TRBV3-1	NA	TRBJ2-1	CASSQDRASGPLAHEQFF	TGTGCCAGCAGCCAAGATCGGGCTAGCGGGCCGTTGGCCCATGAGCAGTTCTTC
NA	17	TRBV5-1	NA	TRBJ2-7	CASSLLSGPGPNYEQYF	TGCGCCAGCAGCTTACTATCTGGGCCAGGGCCTAACTACGAGCAGTACTTC
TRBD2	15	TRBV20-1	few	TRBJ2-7	CSARDPGGGNYEQYF	TGCAGTGCTAGAGATCCTGGCGGGGGGAACTACGAGCAGTACTTC
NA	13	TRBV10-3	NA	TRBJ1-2	CAISEWINYGYTF	TGTGCCATCAGTGAGTGGATTAACTATGGCTACACCTTC
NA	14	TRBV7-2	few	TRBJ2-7	CASSLDWGRYEQYF	TGTGCCAGCAGCCTCGACTGGGGCCGCTACGAGCAGTACTTC
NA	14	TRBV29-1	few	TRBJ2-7	CSVTLGNSAYEQYF	TGCAGCGTGACGTTAGGGAACAGTGCCTACGAGCAGTACTTC
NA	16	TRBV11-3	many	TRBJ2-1	CASTDNAGSSYNEQFF	TGTGCCAGCACCGATAATGCGGGGAGCTCCTACAATGAGCAGTTCTTC
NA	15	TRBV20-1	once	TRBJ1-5	CSASPQGSSNQPQHF	TGCAGTGCTAGTCCACAGGGTTCCAGCAATCAGCCCCAGCATTTT
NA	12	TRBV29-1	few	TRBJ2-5	CSVDLGGETQYF	TGCAGCGTTGATCTAGGGGGGGAGACCCAGTACTTC
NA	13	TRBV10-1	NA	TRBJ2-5	CASSGTWGETQYF	TGCGCCAGCAGTGGGACCTGGGGAGAGACCCAGTACTTC
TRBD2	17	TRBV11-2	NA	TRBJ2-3	CASSLFRGSLDSDTQYF	TGTGCCAGCAGCTTATTCCGCGGGAGTCTTGACTCAGATACGCAGTATTTT
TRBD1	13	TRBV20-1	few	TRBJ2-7	CSAAGTGGYEQYF	TGCAGTGCGGCCGGGACAGGAGGGTACGAGCAGTACTTC
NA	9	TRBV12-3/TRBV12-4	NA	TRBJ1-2	CAILNGYTF	TGTGCCATCCTTAATGGCTACACCTTC
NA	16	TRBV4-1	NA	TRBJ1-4	CASSQAWGEVTEKLFF	TGCGCCAGCAGCCAAGCGTGGGGGGAAGTTACCGAAAAACTGTTTTTT
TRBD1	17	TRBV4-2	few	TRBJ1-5	CASSQDPETGQIQPQHF	TGTGCCAGCAGCCAAGATCCCGAGACAGGGCAGATACAGCCCCAGCATTTT
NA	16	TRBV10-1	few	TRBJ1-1	CASSDRRKTGFTEAFF	TGCGCCAGCAGTGACCGACGAAAAACAGGGTTCACTGAAGCTTTCTTT
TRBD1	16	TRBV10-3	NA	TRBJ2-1	CAIRLETGGPYNEQFF	TGTGCCATCAGACTGGAGACAGGGGGCCCCTACAATGAGCAGTTCTTC
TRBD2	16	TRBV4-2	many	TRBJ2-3	CASSQAGLARSDTQYF	TGTGCCAGCAGCCAAGCGGGACTAGCGAGATCAGATACGCAGTATTTT
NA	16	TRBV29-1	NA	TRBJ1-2	CSVQLSGAGLNYGYTF	TGCAGCGTTCAGTTATCTGGGGCAGGCCTTAACTATGGCTACACCTTC
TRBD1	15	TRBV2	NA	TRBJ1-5	CASSGGQVSNQPQHF	TGTGCCAGCAGTGGGGGACAGGTTAGCAATCAGCCCCAGCATTTT
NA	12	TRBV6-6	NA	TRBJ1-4	CASSYSGGGLFF	TGTGCCAGCAGTTACTCGGGCGGGGGACTGTTTTTT
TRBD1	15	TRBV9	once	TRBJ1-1	CASSEQGAGNTEAFF	TGTGCCAGCAGCGAACAGGGGGCGGGAAACACTGAAGCTTTCTTT
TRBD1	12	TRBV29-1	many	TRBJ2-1	CSVEQDRGEQFF	TGCAGCGTTGAACAGGACAGGGGTGAGCAGTTCTTC
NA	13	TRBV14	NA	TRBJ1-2	CASRPGILYGYTF	TGTGCCAGCAGACCCGGGATCCTCTATGGCTACACCTTC
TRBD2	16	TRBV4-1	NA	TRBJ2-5	CASSQAGLADQETQYF	TGCGCCAGCAGCCAAGCTGGGCTAGCGGACCAAGAGACCCAGTACTTC
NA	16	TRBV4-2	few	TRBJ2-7	CASSPRGAGVAYEQYF	TGTGCCAGCAGCCCCCGGGGGGCGGGGGTGGCCTACGAGCAGTACTTC
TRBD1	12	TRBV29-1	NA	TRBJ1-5	CSVLTGDQPQHF	TGCAGCGTGTTAACAGGGGACCAGCCCCAGCATTTT
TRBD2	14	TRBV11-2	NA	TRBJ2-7	CASSYQRGTYEQYF	TGTGCCAGCAGCTACCAGCGGGGAACCTACGAGCAGTACTTC
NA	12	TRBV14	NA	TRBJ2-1	CASSPDLARQFF	TGTGCCAGCAGCCCTGACCTCGCGAGGCAGTTCTTC
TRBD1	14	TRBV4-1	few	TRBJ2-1	CASSQPGQPNEQFF	TGCGCCAGCAGCCAGCCGGGACAGCCAAATGAGCAGTTCTTC
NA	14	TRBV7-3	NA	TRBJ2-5	CASSLGKISETQYF	TGTGCCAGCAGCTTGGGAAAGATATCAGAGACCCAGTACTTC
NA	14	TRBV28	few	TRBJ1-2	CASSLRHRNYGYTF	TGTGCCAGCAGTTTAAGGCATCGAAACTATGGCTACACCTTC
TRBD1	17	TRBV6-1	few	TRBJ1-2	CASTPRDTGGSNYGYTF	TGTGCCAGCACCCCAAGAGATACAGGGGGCTCAAACTATGGCTACACCTTC
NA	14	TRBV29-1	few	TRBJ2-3	CSVATGGGTDTQYF	TGCAGCGTTGCTACAGGGGGGGGCACAGATACGCAGTATTTT
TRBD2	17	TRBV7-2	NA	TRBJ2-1	CASSRKPGTSIVNEQFF	TGTGCCAGCAGCCGAAAGCCGGGGACTAGTATTGTCAATGAGCAGTTCTTC
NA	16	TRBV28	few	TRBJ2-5	CASSPLTGKDQETQYF	TGTGCCAGCAGCCCTTTGACGGGAAAAGACCAAGAGACCCAGTACTTC
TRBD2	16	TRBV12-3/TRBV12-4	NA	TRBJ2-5	CASSLTSGVIRETQYF	TGTGCCAGCAGTTTGACTAGCGGGGTCATTCGAGAGACCCAGTACTTC
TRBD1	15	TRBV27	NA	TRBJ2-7	CASSLQGDRSYEQYF	TGTGCCAGCAGTTTACAGGGGGACCGGTCCTACGAGCAGTACTTC
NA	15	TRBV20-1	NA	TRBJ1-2	CSARDQGRTDYGYTF	TGCAGTGCTAGAGATCAGGGACGGACAGACTATGGCTACACCTTC
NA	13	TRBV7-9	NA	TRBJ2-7	CASSLSPLYEQYF	TGTGCCAGCAGCTTATCCCCTCTCTACGAGCAGTACTTC
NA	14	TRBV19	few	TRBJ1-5	CASRIDGVEGPQHF	TGTGCCAGTAGAATAGACGGGGTGGAAGGACCCCAGCATTTT
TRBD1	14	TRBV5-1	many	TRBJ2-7	CASSLGTGGGEQYF	TGTGCCAGCAGCCTCGGGACAGGGGGCGGCGAGCAGTACTTC
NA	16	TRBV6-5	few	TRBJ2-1	CASRAVGGGIYNEQFF	TGTGCCAGCAGAGCCGTCGGGGGAGGTATCTACAATGAGCAGTTCTTC
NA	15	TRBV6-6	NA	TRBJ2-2	CVSSYSPGDTGELFF	TGTGTCAGCAGTTATTCCCCAGGGGACACCGGGGAGCTGTTTTTT